These T cell receptor beta chains were read from a single sample in a study of cytomegalovirus exposure and HLA in healthy donors. The table came from immunoSEQ multiplex PCR; TCRdb's copy has only in-frame clones and leaves some out. Counted here are 100,000 to 150,000 clones, around four fifths occurring once; the ten biggest clones make up 0.85% to 1.3%. What was sequenced was PBMCs. The receptors derive from a human donor in good health. CDR3s include the opening cysteine and the closing phenylalanine or tryptophan. The D gene is left open where the match is weak. The listing skips clone size in some rows; elsewhere it reads once, few, many or a size class.

V gene	D gene	clone size	J gene	CDR3 protein	CDR3 DNA
TRBV2	.	.	TRBJ2-7	CASSVRTETYEQYF	TGTGCCAGCAGTGTTCGGACAGAGACCTACGAGCAGTACTTC
TRBV5-8	.	few	TRBJ2-7	CASSLAGTNYEQYF	TGTGCCAGCAGCTTGGCCGGGACAAATTACGAGCAGTACTTC
TRBV27	TRBD2	.	TRBJ2-4	CASSFVAGGPLAKNIQYF	TGTGCCAGCAGTTTCGTAGCGGGGGGCCCTTTAGCCAAAAACATTCAGTACTTC
TRBV5-1	.	.	TRBJ2-5	CASSLGFGAETQYF	TGCGCCAGCAGCTTGGGGTTCGGTGCTGAGACCCAGTACTTC
TRBV5-6	TRBD2	.	TRBJ2-1	CASSLLAGGSSYNEQFF	TGTGCCAGCAGCTTGCTAGCGGGGGGCAGCTCCTACAATGAGCAGTTCTTC
TRBV6-1	TRBD2	.	TRBJ2-1	CASSELTSDEQFF	TGTGCCAGCAGTGAACTAACTAGCGATGAGCAGTTCTTC
TRBV7-9	.	.	TRBJ2-2	CASSLPGRTGELFF	TGTGCCAGCAGCTTACCAGGTCGAACCGGGGAGCTGTTTTTT
TRBV9	TRBD2	once	TRBJ2-7	CASSRTSGNYEQYF	TGTGCCAGCAGCCGGACTAGCGGGAACTACGAGCAGTACTTC
TRBV6-1	TRBD1	.	TRBJ1-5	CASRATGTSNQPQHF	TGTGCCAGCAGGGCGACAGGGACGAGCAATCAGCCCCAGCATTTT
TRBV5-1	.	.	TRBJ1-5	CASSLQGDSNQPQHF	TGCGCCAGCAGCTTGCAGGGTGATAGCAATCAGCCCCAGCATTTT
TRBV19	.	.	TRBJ2-7	CASSTGLSYEQYF	TGTGCCAGTAGTACGGGACTGTCCTACGAGCAGTACTTC
TRBV5-1	TRBD1	.	TRBJ1-3	CASSLGQGRSSGNTIYF	TGCGCCAGCAGCTTAGGACAGGGGAGATCGTCTGGAAACACCATATATTTT
TRBV2	TRBD1	.	TRBJ2-1	CASRDGQGGVQFF	TGTGCCAGCAGAGATGGACAGGGCGGCGTGCAGTTCTTC
TRBV29-1	.	.	TRBJ1-3	CSATDSSGNTIYF	TGCAGCGCCACGGACAGCTCTGGAAACACCATATATTTT
TRBV5-1	TRBD1	.	TRBJ2-3	CASSVWTGGTDTQYF	TGCGCCAGCAGCGTTTGGACAGGGGGCACAGATACGCAGTATTTT
TRBV6-6	TRBD1	once	TRBJ1-4	CASSKTRTGSEKLFF	TGTGCCAGCAGCAAAACAAGGACAGGTTCTGAAAAACTGTTTTTT
TRBV4-2	.	once	TRBJ2-3	CASSQSREGTQYF	TGTGCCAGCAGCCAAAGCAGGGAAGGTACGCAGTATTTT
TRBV2	TRBD1	once	TRBJ1-6	CASSWDRVDNSPLHF	TGTGCCAGCAGTTGGGACAGGGTCGATAATTCACCCCTCCACTTT
TRBV5-1	.	once	TRBJ2-5	CASSLEIRGETQYF	TGCGCCAGCAGCTTGGAGATTCGGGGGGAGACCCAGTACTTC
TRBV6-4	TRBD2	few	TRBJ2-1	CASSSGGANEQFF	TGTGCCAGCAGTAGCGGGGGGGCCAATGAGCAGTTCTTC
TRBV29-1	.	.	TRBJ2-7	CSVRFTGEQYF	TGCAGCGTTAGGTTTACAGGGGAGCAGTACTTC